The entry that follows covers one TCR beta chain sequence. The germline CDR1 and CDR2 sequences are SGHDN and FVKESK. The CDR3 consists of 12 residues. Trimming removed 4 bases at V and 3 bases at J, with 7 bases between. This record comes from a study of blood T cell repertoires in COVID-19. Study background: The origin of the acute and convalescent COVID-19 samples was the United States, Italy and Spain. Nucleic acid was either cDNA or gDNA, and it came from T cells, B-cell-depleted T cells, or PBMCs.

In the authors' methods: The authors estimated nucleated cell counts from reference gene primer amplification. Data came from immunoSEQ multiplex PCR; TCRdb stores just in-frame clones and leaves some out. Clonal size and the V and J genes are those of that table, whereas D and trimming came from the DNA. The sample includes about 210,000 clones, roughly 94% of them seen just once. This clonotype was obtained from a man aged 25-45 years with acute or convalescent COVID-19. This rearrangement joins TRBV14 to TRBJ2-7; maybe TRBD1 (5 bases). Sequences were obtained from peripheral blood. CDR3 residues: CASSRQGYEQYF. For the CDR3, the DNA is TGTGCCAGCAGCCGGCAGGGCTACGAGCAGTACTTC.